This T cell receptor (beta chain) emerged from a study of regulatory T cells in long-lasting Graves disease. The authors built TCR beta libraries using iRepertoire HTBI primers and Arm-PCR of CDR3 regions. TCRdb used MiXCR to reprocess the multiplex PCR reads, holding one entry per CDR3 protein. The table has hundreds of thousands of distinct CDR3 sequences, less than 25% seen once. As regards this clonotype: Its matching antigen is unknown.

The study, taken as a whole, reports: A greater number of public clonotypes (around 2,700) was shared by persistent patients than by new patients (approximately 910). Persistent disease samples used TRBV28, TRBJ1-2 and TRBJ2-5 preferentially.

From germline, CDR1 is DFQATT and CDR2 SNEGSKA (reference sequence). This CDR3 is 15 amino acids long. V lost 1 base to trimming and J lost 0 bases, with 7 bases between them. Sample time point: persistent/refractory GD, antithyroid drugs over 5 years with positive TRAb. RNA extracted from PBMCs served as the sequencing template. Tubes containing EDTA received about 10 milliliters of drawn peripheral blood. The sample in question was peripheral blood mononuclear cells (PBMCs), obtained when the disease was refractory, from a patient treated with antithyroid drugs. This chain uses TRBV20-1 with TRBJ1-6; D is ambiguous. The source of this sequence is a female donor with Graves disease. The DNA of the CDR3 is TGCAGTGCTAGAGTGATTAGCTCCTATAATTCACCCCTCCACTTT. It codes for CSARVISSYNSPLHF.